This TCR beta chain was identified during a study of shared clonotypes between healthy human individuals. Genomic DNA (from each subset) was split evenly across several immunoSEQ plates. PCR replicates from unsorted PBMC used about 310 ng DNA, and this amount was tens of thousands of T cell genomes. Data came from immunoSEQ multiplex PCR; TCRdb stores just in-frame clones and leaves some out. The table shows about 600,000 clones, with around three quarters occurring only once. V lost 1 base and J 4 bases, leaving 11 bases between the germline ends. Germline V gene data show CDR1 as SGHNT and CDR2 as YENEEA. The CDR3 runs to 15 residues.

Sequencing input: PBMCs. This TCR was recovered from a woman in her thirties or forties in good health. Some clones in this sample may be carry-over from other donors' samples. The chain has TRBV11-3 and TRBJ2-1; tentatively, D is TRBD2 (6 bases). The CDR3 is CASSLVSGVYNEQFF. In DNA form, the CDR3 reads TGTGCCAGCAGCTTAGTGTCGGGAGTGTACAATGAGCAGTTCTTC.